A single sample gave rise to the 5 T cell receptor beta chains below, sequenced in a study of blood T cell repertoires in COVID-19. Assay: immunoSEQ multiplex PCR; the TCRdb copy retains only in-frame clones and omits some. Of 350,000 to 450,000 clones in the sample, roughly 84% were seen once. The specimen sequenced was PBMCs or T cells enriched from blood (not recorded which). Source of these receptors: a woman younger than 35 who had been exposed to COVID-19.

The chain is built from TRBV13 and TRBJ2-3; possibly TRBD2 for D (5 bases). The germline V and J ends were trimmed by 5 bases and 6 bases, with 15 bases remaining between them. CDR1 is PRHDT and CDR2 is FYEKMQ in the germline V gene (reference sequence). This CDR3 has 14 residues. In DNA, the CDR3 is TGTGCCAGCAGCCCCGGACTGGCACATGATACGCAGTATTTT. Translating gives CASSPGLAHDTQYF.

This sequence joins TRBV5-6 and TRBJ1-3; D is unclear. V lost 1 base, J lost 3 bases, and 11 bases lay in between. This CDR3 comprises 15 residues. The germline CDR1 and CDR2 sequences are SGHDT and YYEEEE. CDR3 sequence reads: CASSLRSLGGNTIYF. The DNA for the CDR3 is TGTGCCAGCAGCTTGCGGAGTCTAGGTGGAAACACCATATATTTT.

The chain couples TRBV9 to TRBJ2-1; 7 bases line up with TRBD1. Germline lookup yields CDR1 SGDLS and CDR2 YYNGEE. The CDR3 is 13 amino acids. Trimming took 3 bases from V and 7 from J; bases not matched to a gene: 4. The CDR3 loop is CASSAYRGNEQFF. The CDR3 DNA reads TGTGCCAGCAGCGCATACAGGGGAAATGAGCAGTTCTTC.

This clone appeared once. The genes are TRBV7-9 and TRBJ2-7; 14 positions match TRBD2. The CDR3 extends over 17 amino acids. Germline V lookup: CDR1 SEHNR, CDR2 FQNEAQ (reference sequence). The trim removed 5 bases at V and 2 bases at J, leaving 8 bases unmatched. CDR3 region: CASSTKAGLAGAYEQYF. The CDR3 DNA is TGTGCCAGCAGCACCAAGGCGGGACTAGCGGGAGCCTACGAGCAGTACTTC.

J is TRBJ2-7 and V is TRBV19; D is unresolved. CDR1 is LNHDA and CDR2 is SQIVND in the germline V gene (reference sequence). The CDR3 runs to 14 residues. With 3 bases removed from V and 1 base from J, the gap between germline ends came to 10 bases. CDR3 sequence reads: CASSIGPVSYEQYF. CDR3 DNA sequence: TGTGCCAGTAGTATCGGTCCCGTATCCTACGAGCAGTACTTC.